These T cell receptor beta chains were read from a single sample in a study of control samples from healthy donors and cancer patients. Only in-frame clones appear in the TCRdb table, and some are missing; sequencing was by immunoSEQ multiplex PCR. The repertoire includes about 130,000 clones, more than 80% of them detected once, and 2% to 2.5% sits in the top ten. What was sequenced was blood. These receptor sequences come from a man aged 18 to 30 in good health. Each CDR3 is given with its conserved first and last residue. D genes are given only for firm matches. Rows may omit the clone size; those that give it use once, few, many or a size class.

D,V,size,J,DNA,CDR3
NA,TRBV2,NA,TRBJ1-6,TGTGCCAGCAGTGAAGCCACCCGTAGGAATTCACCCCTCCACTTT,CASSEATRRNSPLHF
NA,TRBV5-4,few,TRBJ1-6,TGTGCCAGCAGCTTGGCCGGGGGCAGGGGTCCGTCACCCCTCCACTTT,CASSLAGGRGPSPLHF
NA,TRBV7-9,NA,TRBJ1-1,TGTGCCAGCAGCTCAGGTGGAACTGAAGCTTTCTTT,CASSSGGTEAFF
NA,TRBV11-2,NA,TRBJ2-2,TGTGCCAGCAGCCACGTGGGCAGGGTTGGCACCGGGGAGCTGTTTTTT,CASSHVGRVGTGELFF
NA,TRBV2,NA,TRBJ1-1,TGTGCCAGCCTGGAGGGAATGATCACTGAAGCTTTCTTT,CASLEGMITEAFF
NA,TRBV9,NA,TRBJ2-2,TGTGCCTCAGCATCGCGCACCGGGGAGCTGTTTTTT,CASASRTGELFF
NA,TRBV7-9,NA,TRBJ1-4,TGTGCCAGCAGCCCGAAAGGGACGGGGGACAATGAAAAACTGTTTTTT,CASSPKGTGDNEKLFF
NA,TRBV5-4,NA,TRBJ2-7,TGTGCCAGCAGCGTTGGGGGAAAATACGAGCAGTACTTC,CASSVGGKYEQYF
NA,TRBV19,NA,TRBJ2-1,TGTGCCAGTAGTATCTGGGGGCCAGAGTACAATGAGCAGTTCTTC,CASSIWGPEYNEQFF
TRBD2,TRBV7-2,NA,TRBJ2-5,TGTGCCAGCAGCTCTAGCGGGAGAGGACTAGAGACCCAGTACTTC,CASSSSGRGLETQYF
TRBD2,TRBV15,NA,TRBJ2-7,TGTGCCACCAGCAGAGAGGCTAGCGGGGAATCCTACGAGCAGTACTTC,CATSREASGESYEQYF
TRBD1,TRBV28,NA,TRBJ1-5,TGTGCCAGCAGCCGCGGACAGGGCCAGGGGCCCCAGCATTTT,CASSRGQGQGPQHF
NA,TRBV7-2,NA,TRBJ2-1,TGTGCCAGCAGCGCCCGGGCTGGCCCCTACAATGAGCAGTTCTTC,CASSARAGPYNEQFF
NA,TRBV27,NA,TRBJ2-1,TGTGCTTCGAGAAGTGGAGGACTAAACAATGAGCAGTTCTTC,CASRSGGLNNEQFF
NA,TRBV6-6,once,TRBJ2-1,TGTGCCAGCAGTCCACTTCGGACTGGTAGTTCTTACAATGAGCAGTTCTTC,CASSPLRTGSSYNEQFF
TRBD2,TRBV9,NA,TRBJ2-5,TGTGCCAGCAGCGGGACTAGCGCCCTCCAAGAGACCCAGTACTTC,CASSGTSALQETQYF
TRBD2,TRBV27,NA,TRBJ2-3,TGTGCCAGCAACCGTAGCGGGGGGAGCCGCGATACGCAGTATTTT,CASNRSGGSRDTQYF
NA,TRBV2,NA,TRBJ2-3,TGTGCCAGCAGTGAAGCGCGAGGGGCAACAGATACGCAGTATTTT,CASSEARGATDTQYF
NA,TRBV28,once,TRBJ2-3,TGTGCCAGCAGTCCCGGGGGCCTCGATACGCAGTATTTT,CASSPGGLDTQYF
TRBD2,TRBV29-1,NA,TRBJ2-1,TGCAGCGTTGTAAAAAGGACTAGATCCTACAATGAGCAGTTCTTC,CSVVKRTRSYNEQFF
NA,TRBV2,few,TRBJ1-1,TGTGCCTCCTTCGATCGCGGTGAAGCTTTCTTT,CASFDRGEAFF
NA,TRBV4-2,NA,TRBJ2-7,TGTGCCAGCAGCCAAGATCGGGGGCCCTACGAGCAGTACTTC,CASSQDRGPYEQYF
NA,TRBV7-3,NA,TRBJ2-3,TGTGCCAGCAGCTTAGCCGGGGGGCGCAGCACAGATACGCAGTATTTT,CASSLAGGRSTDTQYF
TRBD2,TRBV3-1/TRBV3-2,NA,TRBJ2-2,TGTGCCAGCAGCGCCCTGGCTAGCGGGAGTGGGGAGCTGTTTTTT,CASSALASGSGELFF
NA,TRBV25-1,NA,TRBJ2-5,TGTGCCAGCAGTGAACTTGGGGGGGCGGAGACCCAGTACTTC,CASSELGGAETQYF
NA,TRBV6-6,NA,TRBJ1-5,TGTGCCAGCAGTTATTTAGGTCAGCCCCAGCATTTT,CASSYLGQPQHF
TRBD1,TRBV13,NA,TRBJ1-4,TGTGCCAGCAGGCACTCCGGGACAGGGAACGAAAAACTGTTTTTT,CASRHSGTGNEKLFF
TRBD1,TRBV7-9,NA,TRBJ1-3,TGTGCCAGCAGCTTAGCCTGGGGACAGCTATCTGGAAACACCATATATTTT,CASSLAWGQLSGNTIYF
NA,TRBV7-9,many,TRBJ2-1,TGTGCCAGCAGTCTTGACTATAATCACAATGAGCAGTTCTTC,CASSLDYNHNEQFF
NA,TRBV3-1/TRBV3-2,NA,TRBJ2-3,TGTGCCAGCAGCCAAGTTGTGTCTAGCGGCACAGATACGCAGTATTTT,CASSQVVSSGTDTQYF
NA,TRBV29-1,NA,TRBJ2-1,TGCCAGGTGCGTCTCTCCTACAATGAGCAGTTCTTC,CQVRLSYNEQFF
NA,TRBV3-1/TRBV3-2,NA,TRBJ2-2,TGTGCCAGCAGAGTCATTACCGGGGAGCTGTTTTTT,CASRVITGELFF
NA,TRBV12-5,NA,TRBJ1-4,TGTGCTACTTCCTCGGTCGGTAGTAATGAAAAACTGTTTTTT,CATSSVGSNEKLFF
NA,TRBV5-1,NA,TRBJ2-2,TGCGCCAGCAGCGGAGGGGGTAAACCCGGGGAGCTGTTTTTT,CASSGGGKPGELFF
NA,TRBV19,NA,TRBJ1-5,TGTGCCAGTAGTATGTGGCGGAGCAATCAGCCCCAGCATTTT,CASSMWRSNQPQHF
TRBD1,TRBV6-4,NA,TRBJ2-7,TGTGCCAGCGTCACCTATCCGACAGGGGCTCAGGACGAGCAGTACTTC,CASVTYPTGAQDEQYF
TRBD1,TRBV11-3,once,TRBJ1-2,TGTGCCAGCAGCTTAATCCGGGACAGGACTGGCTACACCTTC,CASSLIRDRTGYTF